These T cell receptor beta chains were read from a single sample in a study of blood T cells in healthy people across ages. TCRdb used MiXCR to reprocess the 5' RACE reads, holding one entry per CDR3 protein. The repertoire includes under 2,000,000 distinct CDR3 sequences, around 48% of them detected once, and approximately 2.1% sits in the top ten. Sequenced sample: blood. These receptors all stem from a woman between 35 and 50 years old in good health. The CDR3 runs from the conserved cysteine through the conserved F or W. The D gene is left open where the match is weak. Only some rows state a clone size, as once, few, many or a class for expanded clones.

j_call,d_call,clone_size,v_call,cdr3_length,cdr3_nt,cdr3_aa
TRBJ1-1,.,.,TRBV4-2,16,TGTGCCAGCAGCCAAGGCCCCGGGACATCGAACACTGAAGCTTTCTTT,CASSQGPGTSNTEAFF
TRBJ2-5,TRBD2,.,TRBV20-1,17,TGCAGTGCTAGAGATCGGGACGGGGGAGGGTTTTACAATGAGCAGTACTTC,CSARDRDGGGFYNEQYF
TRBJ2-5,TRBD1,many,TRBV20-1,15,TGCAGTGCGCTCCGGGACAGGGTGCTCCAAGAGACCCAGTACTTC,CSALRDRVLQETQYF
TRBJ2-1,TRBD1,.,TRBV12-3/TRBV12-4,16,TGTGCCAGCAGTTCCGACAGGGGGGGACTCTCCAATGAGCAGTTCTTC,CASSSDRGGLSNEQFF
TRBJ1-2,.,.,TRBV6-5,15,TGTGCCAGCAGTTACTCGTACGCAGGGAACTATGGCTACACCTTC,CASSYSYAGNYGYTF
TRBJ2-6,.,.,TRBV6-1,13,TGTGTCAGCAGTGAAGCTGGGGCCAACGTCCTGACTTTC,CVSSEAGANVLTF
TRBJ2-3,.,.,TRBV4-1,16,TGCGCCAGCAGCCGCCAAGGGGGGCAGACCACAGATACGCAGTATTTT,CASSRQGGQTTDTQYF
TRBJ2-4,.,.,TRBV9,13,TGTGCCAGCAGCGTAGGGGAAGAAAACATTCAGTACTTC,CASSVGEENIQYF
TRBJ2-1,.,once,TRBV7-8,16,TGTGCCAGCAGCTTAGAAGCAGGGATGCTCTACAATGAGCAGTTCTTC,CASSLEAGMLYNEQFF
TRBJ2-1,TRBD1,once,TRBV11-2,15,TGTGCCAGCACGGAATCCGGGACAGTTTACAATGAGCAGTTCTTC,CASTESGTVYNEQFF
TRBJ2-1,TRBD2,few,TRBV7-9,17,TGTGCCAGCAGCTTTAAGGTTCTCACTAGCGCCCGCAATGAGCAGTTCTTC,CASSFKVLTSARNEQFF
TRBJ2-3,TRBD2,few,TRBV2,15,TGTGCCAGCAGGGGTAGCGGGGGGATCACAGATACGCAGTATTTT,CASRGSGGITDTQYF
TRBJ2-7,.,once,TRBV13,15,TGTGCCAGCAGCCGGACCCGGGATCCGAACTACGAGCAGTACTTC,CASSRTRDPNYEQYF
TRBJ1-6,.,few,TRBV2,14,TGTGCCAGCAGTACCGTAGGGCCGGATTCACCCCTCCACTTT,CASSTVGPDSPLHF
TRBJ1-1,.,.,TRBV27,14,TGTGCCAGCAGTGACGACACGGGGAGGACTGAAGCTTTCTTT,CASSDDTGRTEAFF
TRBJ2-7,TRBD2,many,TRBV29-1,11,TGCAGCGCGGGGACTACCTACGAGCAGTACTTC,CSAGTTYEQYF
TRBJ1-1,.,.,TRBV5-5,14,TGTGCCAGCAGCCTTGAGGACAGACCCACTGAAGCTTTCTTT,CASSLEDRPTEAFF
TRBJ1-2,.,.,TRBV9,15,TGTGCCAGCAGCGCCGGGGACGGACCCAACTATGGCTACACCTTC,CASSAGDGPNYGYTF
TRBJ1-1,.,.,TRBV27,15,TGTGCCAGCAGCCCAGCTGGACGGGTGAACACTGAAGCTTTCTTT,CASSPAGRVNTEAFF
TRBJ2-5,.,few,TRBV20-1,15,TGCAGTGCAAGAGTAAGCGGGTCTTCGGGAGAGACCCAGTACTTC,CSARVSGSSGETQYF
TRBJ1-2,.,.,TRBV3-1,18,TGTGCCAGCAGCCAACTCCGGGCACGCTCCTTTCTTAACTATGGCTACACCTTC,CASSQLRARSFLNYGYTF
TRBJ2-6,.,.,TRBV5-5,16,TGTGCCAGCAGCGGACAGACAGCAACTGGGGCCAACGTCCTGACTTTC,CASSGQTATGANVLTF
TRBJ2-1,TRBD2,few,TRBV20-1,16,TGCAGTGCTAGAGATCCGAGGACTAGCTCCTACAATGAGCAGTTCTTC,CSARDPRTSSYNEQFF
TRBJ1-2,.,.,TRBV7-9,16,TGTGCCAGCACTATCCCACAGGGAGAAAGGGGGTATGGCTACACCTTC,CASTIPQGERGYGYTF
TRBJ2-4,.,few,TRBV24-1,14,TGTGCCACCAGTGATAAAAGGGGGAGGGACATTCAGTACTTC,CATSDKRGRDIQYF
TRBJ2-7,.,.,TRBV12-3/TRBV12-4,12,TGTGCCAGCAGTTATACAGAATACGAGCAGTACTTC,CASSYTEYEQYF
TRBJ2-6,.,.,TRBV6-2/TRBV6-3,15,TGTGCCAGCAGCAACAGGGATACTGGGGCCAACGTCCTGACTTTC,CASSNRDTGANVLTF